Listed here is a single TCR beta chain. Its target is unknown. The data stem from a study of beta chain features in type 1 diabetes. The overall study: Examined across all samples were some 99 million sorted cells. General study results and limits: The question left open here concerned HLA type influencing TCRB rearrangement. Diminished insertions and augmented deletions at VDJ junctions characterized type 1 diabetes patients. Patients with Type 1 diabetes showed moderately but significantly shorter TCRB CDR3s in all four CD4+ subsets.

Trimming cost V 3 bases and J 5 bases, with 14 bases left between them. Per the germline V gene, CDR1 is SGHTA and CDR2 is FQGNSA. The CDR3 covers 15 residues. Of the isolated RNA, all was reverse transcribed, and so the sequenced material was expressed TCRB transcripts. The protocol was immunoSEQ multiplex PCR, while the TCRdb copy is restricted to in-frame clones and leaves out a portion. The sample lists around 160,000 clones, about 50% seen once, with 0.35% to 0.45% in the top ten. The TCR comes from a man aged 18-30 years in good health. Sequenced material: Tregs from blood. The V and J genes are TRBV7-2 and TRBJ1-5; a weak D match, TRBD1 (6 bases). The CDR3 DNA is TGTGCCAGCAGCTTTGAGTCACAGGGCTATCAGCCCCAGCATTTT. Translation: CASSFESQGYQPQHF.